The 10 T cell receptor beta chains below were found in one sample sequenced in a study of blood T cell repertoires in COVID-19. The protocol was immunoSEQ multiplex PCR, while the TCRdb copy is restricted to in-frame clones and leaves out a portion. There are some 300,000 clones in the sample; over 75% occur only once, and around 1% lies in the top ten. Sequencing was carried out using PBMCs or T cells enriched from blood (not recorded which). Receptors were obtained from a woman in her 30s who had recovered from COVID-19.

This chain connects TRBV14 to TRBJ2-2, with 8 nucleotides matching TRBD1. V shed 2 bases and J 4 bases; nucleotides not matched to a gene: 3. The CDR3 loop spans 15 amino acids. CDR1 is SGHDN and CDR2 is FVKESK in the germline V gene. CDR3 in DNA: TGTGCCAGCAGCCAACTGGGACAGGCCACCGGGGAGCTGTTTTTT. Protein sequence: CASSQLGQATGELFF.

The rearrangement links TRBV5-4 to TRBJ1-1; 8 nucleotides line up with TRBD1. Germline loops: CDR1 SGHNT, CDR2 YYREEE (reference sequence). The CDR3 spans 16 residues. V shed 3 bases, J shed 1 base, and the junction held 8 bases outside the gene matches. The CDR3 DNA is TGTGCCAGCAGCTCTACTGCCGGGACAGGGAACACTGAAGCTTTCTTT. This codes for CASSSTAGTGNTEAFF.

About this clone: The sample holds other DNA sequences that translate to the same CDR3. The chain carries TRBV12-3 or TRBV12-4 and TRBJ1-1; D not certain. Trimming pared 5 bases from V and 1 base from J, leaving 5 bases between. The CDR3 extends over 12 amino acids. The CDR3 DNA follows: TGTGCCAGCAGTCCGGGGAACACTGAAGCTTTCTTT. This translates into CASSPGNTEAFF.

The V gene is TRBV6-2 or TRBV6-3, the J gene TRBJ2-5; D remains ambiguous. V was cut by 2 bases and J by 4 bases, with 8 bases left in between. The CDR3 is 13 residues long. CDR1 and CDR2 from the germline V gene are MNHEY and SVGEGT. CDR3 residues: CASSYNTGETQYF. CDR3 nucleotide sequence: TGTGCCAGCAGTTACAATACGGGAGAGACCCAGTACTTC.

The genes are TRBV4-1 and TRBJ2-3; TRBD1 might be the D (5 bases). V was trimmed by 1 base and J by 2 bases, leaving 10 bases between them. This CDR3 is built from 15 residues. Germline CDR1 is MGHRA and CDR2 is YSYEKL. The CDR3 protein is CASSQGQGNTDTQYF. In DNA form, the CDR3 reads TGCGCCAGCAGCCAAGGGCAGGGCAACACAGATACGCAGTATTTT.

The chain is built from TRBV5-1 and TRBJ2-7; D gene ambiguous. V was trimmed by 6 bases and J by 6 bases, leaving 16 bases between them. The CDR3 totals 13 residues. The germline gives CDR1 SGHRS, CDR2 YFSETQ. The CDR3 coding sequence is TGCGCCAGCACAAGACTGAACTACGGCGAGCAGTACTTC. As protein: CASTRLNYGEQYF. Together with reference TRBV5-1 and TRBJ2-7, the CDR3 gives the full variable domain: KAGVTQTPRYLIKTRGQQVTLSCSPISGHRSVSWYQQTPGQGLQFLFEYFSETQRNKGNFPGRFSGRQFSNSRSEMNVSTLELGDSALYLCASTRLNYGEQYFGPGTRLTVT.

The chain couples TRBV9 to TRBJ2-5; 9 bases map to TRBD1. Per germline, CDR1 SGDLS and CDR2 YYNGEE. V lost 4 bases and J lost 5; bases outside the gene matches: 9. The CDR3 extends over 15 amino acids. The CDR3 here is CASSPGTGSGETQYF. The DNA for the CDR3 is TGTGCCAGCAGCCCCGGGACAGGGAGTGGGGAGACCCAGTACTTC.

The chain couples TRBV5-1 to TRBJ1-1, with a tentative D call TRBD1 (5 bases). Trimming shortened V by 7 bases and J by 1 base, and 17 bases separated the two germline ends. The germline CDR1 and CDR2 sequences are SGHRS and YFSETQ. This CDR3 comprises 15 residues. The CDR3 loop is CASGPQSTENTEAFF. The CDR3 DNA sequence: TGCGCCAGCGGACCCCAGTCGACAGAGAACACTGAAGCTTTCTTT.

CDR3 loop: CASSLGLLTDTQYF. The DNA of the CDR3 is TGTGCCAGCAGCTTAGGACTACTCACAGATACGCAGTATTTT. The rearrangement links TRBV5-6 to TRBJ2-3; D might be TRBD2 (6 bases). CDR1 is SGHDT, CDR2 YYEEEE, per germline. The CDR3 loop spans 14 amino acids. Trimming stripped 2 bases from V and 2 bases from J, with 9 bases between. Based on the CDR3 plus reference TRBV5-6 and TRBJ2-3, the full variable domain is DAGVTQSPTHLIKTRGQQVTLRCSPKSGHDTVSWYQQALGQGPQFIFQYYEEEERQRGNFPDRFSGHQFPNYSSELNVNALLLGDSALYLCASSLGLLTDTQYFGPGTRLTVL.

The chain joins TRBV5-1 to TRBJ1-1, with D perhaps matching TRBD1 (5 bases). The length of the CDR3 is 14 residues. CDR1 and CDR2 (germline): SGHRS, YFSETQ. The V gene lost 1 base and the J gene lost 4 bases, with 11 bases spanning the gap. CDR3 amino acids: CASSLPGLGTEAFF. DNA of the CDR3: TGCGCCAGCAGCTTGCCAGGGCTAGGCACTGAAGCTTTCTTT.